This T cell receptor (beta chain) appears in the sequencing data of a study of a mutant IDH1 vaccine in newly diagnosed glioma. J lost 1 base, V lost 5 bases, and 4 bases had no gene match. CDR1 is LNHDA and CDR2 is SQIVND in the germline V gene (reference sequence). This CDR3 has 15 residues. The time point denotes: baseline, week 1 (first vaccination visit). Sample treatment: pre-vaccination baseline after standard-of-care therapy. This clone occurred once. Assay used: immunoSEQ multiplex PCR; TCRdb lists only in-frame clones, some missing. The table has 85,000 to 100,000 clones, approximately 90% seen once.

This chain uses TRBV19 with TRBJ2-4; 8 nucleotides align to TRBD1. The source material was PBMCs, sampled from a glioma patient treated with radiotherapy, temozolomide or both. This receptor was identified in a woman aged 50 to 60 with glioma. DNA of the CDR3: TGTGCCAGTAGTGCCCAGGGGGCGGCCAAAAACATTCAGTACTTC. Translating gives CASSAQGAAKNIQYF. Looking up the rest from reference TRBV19 and TRBJ2-4 gives the full variable domain: DGGITQSPKYLFRKEGQNVTLSCEQNLNHDAMYWYRQDPGQGLRLIYYSQIVNDFQKGDIAEGYSVSREKKESFPLTVTSAQKNPTAFYLCASSAQGAAKNIQYFGAGTRLSVL.